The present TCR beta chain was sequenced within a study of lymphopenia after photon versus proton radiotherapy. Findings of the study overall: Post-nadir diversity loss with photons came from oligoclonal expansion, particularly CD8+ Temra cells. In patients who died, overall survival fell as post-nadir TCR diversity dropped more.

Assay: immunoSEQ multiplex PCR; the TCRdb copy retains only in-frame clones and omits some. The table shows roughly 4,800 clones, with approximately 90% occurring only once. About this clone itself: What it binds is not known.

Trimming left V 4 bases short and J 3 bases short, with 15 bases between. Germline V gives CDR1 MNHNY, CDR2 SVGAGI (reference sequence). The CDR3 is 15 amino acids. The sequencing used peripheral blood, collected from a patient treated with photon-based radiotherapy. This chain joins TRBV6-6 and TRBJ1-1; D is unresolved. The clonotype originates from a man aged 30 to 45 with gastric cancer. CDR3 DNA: TGTGCCAGCAGTTGGGCGGCGAGGTTGGACACTGAAGCTTTCTTT. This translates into CASSWAARLDTEAFF.